This T cell receptor beta chain was identified in a study of tumor and adjacent non-tumor tissue in lung cancer (dated by TCRdb to the late 2010s). A note on the overall study: By cancer type, the cohort comprised some 13 adenocarcinoma patients, 2 squamous cell carcinoma patients and 1 small cell lung cancer patient. The 15 enrolled patients, of whom some ten were men and 5 were women, were aged about 30 to 80 years and were diagnosed with TNM stage I to III disease. Sequencing produced more than 100,000,000 productive TCRbeta reads in total, an average of approximately 4.1 million reads per sample. Bulk TCRbeta repertoires were compared between lung tumor tissue and matched distant non-tumor lung tissue obtained from more than 12 lung cancer patients. More than 25 paired specimens, one tumor and one normal lung sample per patient, were profiled by TCRbeta CDR3 sequencing. What the authors observed across the whole study: With only approximately 16 patients in the cohort, the authors noted that larger samples and more detailed clinical data are needed. The top 100 clones made up a significantly larger cumulative share of the repertoire in normal lung than in tumor tissue. Significantly higher TCR diversity (inverse Simpson) was observed in tumor tissue than in normal lung tissue (about 410 vs 180, P = 0.0075, Mann-Whitney U test). Significantly higher TCR diversity was found in younger patients, and higher tumor TCR diversity was associated with shorter overall and disease-free survival. Because peripheral blood was not sequenced, the blood TCRbeta repertoires of the lung cancer patients in the study went unexamined. Neither the sequencing platform nor unique molecular identifiers are named or mentioned anywhere in the methods.

RNA was isolated from bulk, unsorted tissue, and RNA quality was assessed with a NanoDrop ND-1000 and an Agilent 2100. The donors were newly diagnosed lung cancer patients admitted for thoracic surgery in China from August to November 2014 who had not received prior chemotherapy. Anyone who had undergone radiotherapy or chemotherapy before, or who had another cancer at the same time, was left out of the study. Surgical tissue pieces of roughly 1-2.1 cm3 were preserved in RNAlater solution and stored at -80 °C until use. The CDR3 numbers 16 residues from cysteine through phenylalanine. The only DNA kept is the CDR3, 48 bases in frame from the first base. The germline V gene supplies CDR1 LGHNA and CDR2 YNFKEQ. V loses 0 bases, J loses 7 bases, and the germline ends lie 16 bases apart. In regard to this clonotype: Its antigen specificity is not known. No much larger clonotype is one base removed from it; base qualities were not supplied.

Libraries were constructed by multiplex PCR. The data were produced on an Illumina HiSeq 2500. TCRbeta libraries were built by three rounds of nested PCR using primers (Table S4), following protocols modified from ARM-PCR. Before sequencing, PCR products of 200-500 bp were excised from the gel and purified with the QIAquick gel extraction kit. As for how the authors treated the data: Trimmomatic was used to clean the reads, FLASH merged the cleaned reads into complete CDR3 sequences, and MiTCR assigned the sequences to V(D)J germline segments. VDJtools was used to compute clonal diversity as the inverse Simpson's index. In-frame sequences lacking a premature stop codon were counted as productive reads. Using fastp trimming at Q25 and MiXCR clonotype assembly, TCRdb reanalyzed the public sequencing data and kept in-frame beta chains. Here each entry gathers all rows of one CDR3 protein and keeps the most common genes and DNA. The authors' filters were not applied to this entry. The sample table contains some 93,000 distinct CDR3 sequences; only one count was recorded for around 64% of them. The ten largest clonotypes hold around 20% of the sample.

Sequencing was carried out using lung tumor tissue. This chain is built from TRBV4-2 and TRBJ2-4; there is no confident call for the D gene. The TCR comes from a man in his 60s with non-small cell lung cancer. The nucleotides read TGTGCCAGCAGCCAAGATGCGGCCCCCCCCGAGAACATTCAGTACTTC. Its protein reads: CASSQDAAPPENIQYF.